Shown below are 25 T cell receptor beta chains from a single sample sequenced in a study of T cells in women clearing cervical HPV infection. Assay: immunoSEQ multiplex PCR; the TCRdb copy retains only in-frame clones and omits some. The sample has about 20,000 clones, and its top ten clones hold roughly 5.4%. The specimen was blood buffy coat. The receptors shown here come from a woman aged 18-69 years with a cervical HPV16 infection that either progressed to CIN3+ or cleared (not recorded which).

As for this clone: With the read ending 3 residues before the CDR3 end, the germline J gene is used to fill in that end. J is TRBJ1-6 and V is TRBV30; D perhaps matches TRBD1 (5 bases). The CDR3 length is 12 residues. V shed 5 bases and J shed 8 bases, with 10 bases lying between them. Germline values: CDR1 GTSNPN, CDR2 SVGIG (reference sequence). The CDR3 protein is CAWHPGYSPLHF. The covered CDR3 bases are TGTGCCTGGCACCCAGGGTATTCACCC.

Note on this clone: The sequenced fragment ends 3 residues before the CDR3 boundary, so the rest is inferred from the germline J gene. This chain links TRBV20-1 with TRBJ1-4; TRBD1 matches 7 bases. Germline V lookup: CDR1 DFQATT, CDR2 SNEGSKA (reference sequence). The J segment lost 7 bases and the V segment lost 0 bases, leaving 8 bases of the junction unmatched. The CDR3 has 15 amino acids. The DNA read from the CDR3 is TGCAGTGCTAGAGAGGCCAGGGGGATGGGTGAAAAA. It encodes CSAREARGMGEK. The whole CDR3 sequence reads CSAREARGMGEKLFF.

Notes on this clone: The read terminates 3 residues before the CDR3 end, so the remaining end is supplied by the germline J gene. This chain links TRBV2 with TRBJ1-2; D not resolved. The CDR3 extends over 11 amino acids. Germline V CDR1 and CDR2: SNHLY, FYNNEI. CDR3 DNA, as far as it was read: TGTGCCAGCAGTGATGCAGGTGAC. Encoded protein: CASSDAGD. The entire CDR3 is CASSDAGDYTF. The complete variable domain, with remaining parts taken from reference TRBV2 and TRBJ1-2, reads EPEVTQTPSHQVTQMGQEVILRCVPISNHLYFYWYRQILGQKVEFLVSFYNNEISEKSEIFDDQFSVERPDGSNFTLKIRSTKLEDSAMYFCASSDAGDYTFGSGTRLTVV.

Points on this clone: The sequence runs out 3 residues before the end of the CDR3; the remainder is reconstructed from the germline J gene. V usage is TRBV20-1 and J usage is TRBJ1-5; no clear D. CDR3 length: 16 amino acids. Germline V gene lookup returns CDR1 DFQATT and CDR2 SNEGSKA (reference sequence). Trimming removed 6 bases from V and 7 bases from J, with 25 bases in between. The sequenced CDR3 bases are TGCAGTGCACAGAGGAGGGCGGGAAATCTGGGGCAGCCC. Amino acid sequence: CSAQRRAGNLGQP. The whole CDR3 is CSAQRRAGNLGQPQHF.

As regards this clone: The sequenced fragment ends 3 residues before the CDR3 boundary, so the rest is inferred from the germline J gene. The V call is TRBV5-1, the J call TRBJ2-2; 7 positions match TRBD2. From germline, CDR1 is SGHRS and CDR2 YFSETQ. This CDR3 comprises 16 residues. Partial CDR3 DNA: TGCGCCAGCTCTCTGCGGGGGTTTGCAACTAATGAAAAG. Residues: CASSLRGFATNEK. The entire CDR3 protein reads CASSLRGFATNEKLFF.

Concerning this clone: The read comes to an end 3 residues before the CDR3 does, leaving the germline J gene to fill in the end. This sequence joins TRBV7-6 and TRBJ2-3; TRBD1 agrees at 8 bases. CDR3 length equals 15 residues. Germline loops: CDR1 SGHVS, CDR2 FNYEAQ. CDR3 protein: CASSLETGDNQPQYF. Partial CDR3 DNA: TGTGCCAGCAGCTTAGAGACAGGGGATAATCAGCCG.

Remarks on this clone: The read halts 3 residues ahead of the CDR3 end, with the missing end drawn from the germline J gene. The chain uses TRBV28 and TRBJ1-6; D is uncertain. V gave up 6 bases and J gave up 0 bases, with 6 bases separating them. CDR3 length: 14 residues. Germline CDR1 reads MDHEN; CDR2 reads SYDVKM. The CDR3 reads CASRFGSYNSPLHF. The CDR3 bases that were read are TGTGCCAGCAGGTTCGGCTCCTATAATTCACCC.

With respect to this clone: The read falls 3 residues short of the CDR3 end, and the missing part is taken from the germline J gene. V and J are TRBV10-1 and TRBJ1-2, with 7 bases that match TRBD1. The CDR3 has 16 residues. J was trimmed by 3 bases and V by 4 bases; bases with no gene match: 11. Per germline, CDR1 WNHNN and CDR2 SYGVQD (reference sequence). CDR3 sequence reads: CASSGRRQGRDYGYTF. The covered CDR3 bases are TGCGCCAGCAGTGGAAGGCGACAGGGTCGCGACTATGGC.

The CDR3 sequence: CSASSGGNQPQHF. CDR3 DNA, as far as it was read: TGCAGTGCCAGTAGCGGGGGCAATCAGCCC. The chain carries TRBV20-1 and TRBJ1-5, with D unclear. The read falls 3 residues short of the CDR3 end, and the missing part is taken from the germline J gene. In germline, CDR1 is DFQATT, CDR2 SNEGSKA (reference sequence). CDR3 size: 13 residues. V dropped 6 bases and J dropped 2 bases, with 11 bases sitting between them.

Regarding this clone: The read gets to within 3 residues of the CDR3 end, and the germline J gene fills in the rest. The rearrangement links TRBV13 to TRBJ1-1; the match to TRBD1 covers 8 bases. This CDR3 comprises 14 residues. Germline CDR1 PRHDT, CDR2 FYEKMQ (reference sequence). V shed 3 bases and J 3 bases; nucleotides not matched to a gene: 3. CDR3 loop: CASSFRDRYTEAFF. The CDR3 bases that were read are TGTGCCAGCAGCTTCCGGGACAGGTACACTGAA. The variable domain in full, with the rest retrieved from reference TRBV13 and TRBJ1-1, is AAGVIQSPRHLIKEKRETATLKCYPIPRHDTVYWYQQGPGQDPQFLISFYEKMQSDKGSIPDRFSAQQFSDYHSELNMSSLELGDSALYFCASSFRDRYTEAFFGQGTRLTVV.

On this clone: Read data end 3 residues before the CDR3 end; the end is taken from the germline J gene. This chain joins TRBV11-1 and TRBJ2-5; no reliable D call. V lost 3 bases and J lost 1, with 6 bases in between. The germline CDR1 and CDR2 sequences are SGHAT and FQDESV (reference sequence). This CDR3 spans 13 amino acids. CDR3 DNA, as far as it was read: TGTGCCAGCAGCTTCGGGTCCCAAGAGACC. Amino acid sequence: CASSFGSQET. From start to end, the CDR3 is CASSFGSQETQYF.

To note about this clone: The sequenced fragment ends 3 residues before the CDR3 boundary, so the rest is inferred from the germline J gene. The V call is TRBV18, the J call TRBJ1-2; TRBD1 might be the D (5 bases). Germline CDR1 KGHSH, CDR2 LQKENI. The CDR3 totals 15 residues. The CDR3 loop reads CASSPGTSETYDYTF. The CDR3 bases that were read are TGTGCCAGCTCACCCGGGACTAGCGAAACCTACGAC.

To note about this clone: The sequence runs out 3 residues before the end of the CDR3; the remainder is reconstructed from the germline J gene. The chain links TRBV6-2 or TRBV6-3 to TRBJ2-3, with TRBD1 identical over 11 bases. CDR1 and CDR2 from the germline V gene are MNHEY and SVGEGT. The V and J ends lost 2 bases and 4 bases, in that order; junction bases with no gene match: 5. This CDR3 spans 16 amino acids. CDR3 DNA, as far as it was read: TGTGCCAGCAGTTACCGGGACAGGGGGATGGCAGATACG. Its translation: CASSYRDRGMADT. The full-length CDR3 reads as CASSYRDRGMADTQYF.

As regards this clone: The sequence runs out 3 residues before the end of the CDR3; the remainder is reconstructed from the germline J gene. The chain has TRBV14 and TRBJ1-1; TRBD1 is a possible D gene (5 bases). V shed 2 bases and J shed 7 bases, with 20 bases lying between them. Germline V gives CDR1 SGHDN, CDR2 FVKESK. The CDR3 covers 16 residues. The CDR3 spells CASSQLSGRERGEAFF. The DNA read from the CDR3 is TGTGCCAGCAGCCAACTGTCAGGGCGTGAGAGGGGTGAA.

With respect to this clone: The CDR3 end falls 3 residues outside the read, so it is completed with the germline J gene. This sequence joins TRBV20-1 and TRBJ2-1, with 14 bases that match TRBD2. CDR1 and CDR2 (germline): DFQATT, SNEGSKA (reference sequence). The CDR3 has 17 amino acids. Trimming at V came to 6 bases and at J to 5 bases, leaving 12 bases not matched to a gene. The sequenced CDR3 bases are TGCAGTGCCACGACTAGCGGGGGGGCCTGGGGACACAATGAG. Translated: CSATTSGGAWGHNE. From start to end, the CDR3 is CSATTSGGAWGHNEQFF.

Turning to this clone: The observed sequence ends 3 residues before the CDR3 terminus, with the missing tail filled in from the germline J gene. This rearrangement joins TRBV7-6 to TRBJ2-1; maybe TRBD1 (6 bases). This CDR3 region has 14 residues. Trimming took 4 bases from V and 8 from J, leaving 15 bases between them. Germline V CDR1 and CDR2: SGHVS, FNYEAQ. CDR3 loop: CASSSGTGQDEQFF. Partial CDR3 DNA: TGTGCCAGCAGCTCGGGAACAGGGCAGGATGAG. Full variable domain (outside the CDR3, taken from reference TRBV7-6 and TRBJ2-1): GAGVSQSPRYKVTKRGQDVALRCDPISGHVSLYWYRQALGQGPEFLTYFNYEAQQDKSGLPNDRFSAERPEGSISTLTIQRTEQRDSAMYRCASSSGTGQDEQFFGPGTRLTVL.

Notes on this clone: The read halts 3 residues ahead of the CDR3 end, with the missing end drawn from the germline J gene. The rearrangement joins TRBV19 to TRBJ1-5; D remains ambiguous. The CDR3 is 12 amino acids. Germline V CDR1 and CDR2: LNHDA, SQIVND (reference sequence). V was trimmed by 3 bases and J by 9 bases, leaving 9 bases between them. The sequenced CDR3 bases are TGTGCCAGTAGTATCGGAGGGCGGCCC. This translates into CASSIGGRP. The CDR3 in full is CASSIGGRPQHF. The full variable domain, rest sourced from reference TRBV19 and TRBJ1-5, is DGGITQSPKYLFRKEGQNVTLSCEQNLNHDAMYWYRQDPGQGLRLIYYSQIVNDFQKGDIAEGYSVSREKKESFPLTVTSAQKNPTAFYLCASSIGGRPQHFGDGTRLSIL.

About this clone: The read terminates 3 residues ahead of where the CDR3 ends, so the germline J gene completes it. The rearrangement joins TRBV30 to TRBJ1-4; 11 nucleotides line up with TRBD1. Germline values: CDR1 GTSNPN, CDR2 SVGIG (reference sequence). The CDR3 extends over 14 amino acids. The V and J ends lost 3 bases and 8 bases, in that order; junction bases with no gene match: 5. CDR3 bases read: TGTGCCTGGAGCTGGACAGGGGGCGCGGAAAAA. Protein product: CAWSWTGGAEK. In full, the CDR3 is CAWSWTGGAEKLFF.

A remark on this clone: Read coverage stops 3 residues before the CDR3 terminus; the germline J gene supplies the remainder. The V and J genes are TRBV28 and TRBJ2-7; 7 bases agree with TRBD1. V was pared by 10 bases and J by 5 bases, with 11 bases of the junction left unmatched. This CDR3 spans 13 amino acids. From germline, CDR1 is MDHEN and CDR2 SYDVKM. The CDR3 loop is CATLLDRAHEQYF. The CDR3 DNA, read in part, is TGTGCCACCCTCCTAGACAGGGCCCACGAG.

CDR3 sequence reads: CASSKDSNQPQHF. CDR3 bases read: TGTGCCAGCAGTAAAGACAGTAATCAGCCC. V is TRBV2 and J is TRBJ1-5; maybe TRBD1 (5 bases). Sequencing ends 3 residues short of the CDR3 end; the germline J gene provides the rest. Germline V gene data show CDR1 as SNHLY and CDR2 as FYNNEI. This CDR3 has 13 residues. Trimming shortened V by 5 bases and J by 4 bases, and 9 bases separated the two germline ends.

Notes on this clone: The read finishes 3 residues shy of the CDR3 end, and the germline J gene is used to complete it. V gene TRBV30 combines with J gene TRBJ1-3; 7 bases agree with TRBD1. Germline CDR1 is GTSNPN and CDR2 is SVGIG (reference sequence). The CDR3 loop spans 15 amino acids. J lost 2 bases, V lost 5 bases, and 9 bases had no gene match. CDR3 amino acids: CAWARGVGTGNTIYF. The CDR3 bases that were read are TGTGCCTGGGCCAGGGGGGTCGGAACTGGAAACACC.

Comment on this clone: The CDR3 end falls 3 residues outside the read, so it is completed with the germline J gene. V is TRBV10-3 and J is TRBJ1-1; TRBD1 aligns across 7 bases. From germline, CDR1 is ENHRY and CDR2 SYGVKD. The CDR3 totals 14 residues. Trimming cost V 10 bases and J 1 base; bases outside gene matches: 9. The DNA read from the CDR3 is TGTGCCACGACAGGGACCGGCCCGAACACTGAA. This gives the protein CATTGTGPNTE. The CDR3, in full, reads CATTGTGPNTEAFF.

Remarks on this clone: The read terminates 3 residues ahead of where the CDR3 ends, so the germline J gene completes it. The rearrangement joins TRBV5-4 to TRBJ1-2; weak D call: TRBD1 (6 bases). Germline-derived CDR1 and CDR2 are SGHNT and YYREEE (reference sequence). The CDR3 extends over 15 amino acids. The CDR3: CASSFRGSMRETYTF. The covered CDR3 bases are TGTGCCAGCAGCTTCAGGGGCAGCATGCGAGAGACC.

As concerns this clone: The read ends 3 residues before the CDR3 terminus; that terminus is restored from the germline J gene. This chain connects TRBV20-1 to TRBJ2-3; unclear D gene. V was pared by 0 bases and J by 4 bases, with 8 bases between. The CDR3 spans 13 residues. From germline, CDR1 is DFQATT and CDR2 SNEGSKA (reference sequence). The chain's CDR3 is CSAREPLADTQYF. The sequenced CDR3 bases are TGCAGTGCTAGAGAACCTCTAGCAGATACG.

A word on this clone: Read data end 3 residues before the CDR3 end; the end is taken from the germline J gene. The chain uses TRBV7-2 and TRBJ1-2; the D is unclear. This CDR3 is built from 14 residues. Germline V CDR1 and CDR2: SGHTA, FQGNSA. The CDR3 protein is CASRFGPSQETYTF. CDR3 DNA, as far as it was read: TGTGCCAGCCGGTTTGGGCCTTCTCAAGAGACC.